This T cell receptor (beta chain) was found in a study of post-analysis software for immune sequencing data. Findings and limits, study-wide: Included in a set of about 5 TRBV segments more frequent in patients than controls were TRBV5-6, TRBV5-1 and TRBV20-1. The F measure placed samples prepared in the same batch into strongly shared clusters.

TCR beta cDNA libraries had unique molecular identifiers. TCRdb re-called the PCR reads with MiXCR, one entry per CDR3 protein. The sample contains about half a million distinct CDR3 sequences, around 40% of which appear only once. Comment on this clonotype: Antigen unknown.

V lost 2 bases and J 5 bases, leaving 6 bases between the germline ends. The germline V gene has CDR1 DFQATT and CDR2 SNEGSKA (reference sequence). CDR3 length: 11 amino acids. The receptor comes from a girl aged 10 to 17 with multiple sclerosis. The V gene is TRBV20-1, the J gene TRBJ2-5, with no clear D. Material: blood. CDR3 sequence (DNA): TGCAGTGCTAGAAAGTTGGAGACCCAGTACTTC. Translated: CSARKLETQYF.